This is a list of T cell receptor beta chains from one sample in a study of T-cell reconstitution after alpha-beta-depleted transplantation in children. One entry per CDR3 protein results from TCRdb running MiXCR on the PCR reads. The sample has about 1,000,000 distinct CDR3 sequences, around 30% seen once. This specimen consisted of PBMCs, mostly from graft donor cells, obtained 360 days after TCRalphabeta/CD19-depleted stem cell transplant. Receptors were obtained from a boy in the first two years of life who had a stem cell transplant for SCID, so the T cells may come from the graft donor. Both conserved end residues are part of each CDR3. A D gene is named only where the DNA matches it firmly. Expanded clones get a size class; other rows say once, few or many, or leave the size out.

TRBJ2-5 | - | TRBV20-1 | - | TGCAGTGCTCTCAGGGAAGAGACCCAGTACTTC | CSALREETQYF
TRBJ1-6 | - | TRBV12-3/TRBV12-4 | - | TGTGCCAGCAGCTACAGGGATTCACCCCTCCACTTT | CASSYRDSPLHF
TRBJ2-3 | TRBD2 | TRBV12-3/TRBV12-4 | few | TGTGCCAGCAGTTCCGGGGGGGCCGGGACAGATACGCAGTATTTT | CASSSGGAGTDTQYF
TRBJ2-1 | - | TRBV12-3/TRBV12-4 | many | TGTGCCAGCAGTCCCGAGGGGGGGTACAATGAGCAGTTCTTC | CASSPEGGYNEQFF
TRBJ1-5 | - | TRBV6-2/TRBV6-3 | few | TGTGCCAGCAGAGGGCTCCCAGGGCGTCAGCCCCAGCATTTT | CASRGLPGRQPQHF
TRBJ1-4 | - | TRBV7-9 | - | TGTGCCAGCAGCTTAGTCCGCAGGGTCAAGAAGGATGAAAAACTGTTTTTT | CASSLVRRVKKDEKLFF
TRBJ1-4 | TRBD1 | TRBV27 | - | TGTGCCAGCAGCTATCGAACGGACAGGGCGGCGGGTAATGAAAAACTGTTTTTT | CASSYRTDRAAGNEKLFF
TRBJ1-1 | - | TRBV27 | - | TGTGCCAGCAGTAGGGGGGTAGTCGGGCACACTGAAGCTTTCTTT | CASSRGVVGHTEAFF
TRBJ2-7 | - | TRBV20-1 | few | TGCAGTGCTAGAGTTTTCCCGGGTAGCTCCTACGAGCAGTACTTC | CSARVFPGSSYEQYF
TRBJ2-1 | - | TRBV5-6 | - | TGTGCCAGCAGCTCCGGTCCCTATCCTTCCTACAATGAGCAGTTCTTC | CASSSGPYPSYNEQFF
TRBJ2-5 | - | TRBV4-2 | few | TGTGCCAGCAGCCAAGTGAGTGGCCTACCCCAAGAGACCCAGTACTTC | CASSQVSGLPQETQYF
TRBJ2-1 | - | TRBV4-3 | few | TGCGCCAGCAGCCACCGTAGCGGAGCCTACAATGAGCAGTTCTTC | CASSHRSGAYNEQFF
TRBJ2-1 | TRBD1 | TRBV15 | - | TGTGCCACCAAGCAGGGACAGCTCTACAATGAGCAGTTCTTC | CATKQGQLYNEQFF
TRBJ2-3 | - | TRBV12-3/TRBV12-4 | few | TGTGCCAGCAGTTTAACAGGGCGCGGGGGTAGCACAGATACGCAGTATTTT | CASSLTGRGGSTDTQYF
TRBJ1-1 | - | TRBV29-1 | many | TGCAGCGTTACCGGACACGACCTAAAGAACACTGAAGCTTTCTTT | CSVTGHDLKNTEAFF
TRBJ2-3 | - | TRBV5-5 | - | TGTCCCAGCAGTCCTGACAGTAGCACAGATACGCAGTATTTT | CPSSPDSSTDTQYF
TRBJ2-5 | TRBD1 | TRBV7-8 | - | TGTGCCAGCAGCTTTGACAGGGATCAAGAGACCCAGTACTTC | CASSFDRDQETQYF
TRBJ2-5 | - | TRBV29-1 | few | TGCAGCGTTGAAGGAGGCGTCGAAGAGACCCAGTACTTC | CSVEGGVEETQYF